The 29 T cell receptor beta chains listed next were all sequenced from one sample in a study of blood T cell repertoires in COVID-19. Profiled with immunoSEQ multiplex PCR; TCRdb holds only in-frame clones, not every one. Altogether some 200,000 clones are present, about 93% being singletons, with the ten largest covering 0.53%. Sequencing was performed on peripheral blood. Receptors were obtained from a man in his fifties or sixties with acute or convalescent COVID-19.

This chain links TRBV3-1 (or the pseudogene TRBV3-2) with TRBJ1-5; tentative D call: TRBD1 (5 bases). The CDR3 consists of 15 residues. Germline V lookup: CDR1 LGHDT, CDR2 YNNKEL (reference sequence). The V end lost 3 bases, the J end lost 6 bases, and 15 bases lay between the germline ends. Here the CDR3 reads CASSQGGGRGQPQHF. CDR3 coding DNA: TGTGCCAGCAGCCAGGGGGGGGGTCGAGGTCAGCCCCAGCATTTT.

The chain carries TRBV24-1 and TRBJ1-2, with 9 bases fitting TRBD1. Germline CDR1 is KGHDR and CDR2 is SFDVKD. The ends lost 4 bases at V and 4 bases at J; junction bases unmatched: 6. The CDR3 consists of 15 residues. The CDR3, as DNA: TGTGCCACCAGTGAGGGGACAGGGTGGGGCTATGGCTACACCTTC. It encodes CATSEGTGWGYGYTF.

V usage is TRBV28 and J usage is TRBJ2-3, with 14 positions matching TRBD2. The CDR3 spans 18 residues. Germline-derived CDR1 and CDR2 are MDHEN and SYDVKM. V was clipped by 5 bases and J by 0 bases; unmatched bases: 7. The CDR3 DNA reads TGTGCCAGCAGTGTCGGGACTAGCGGGGGCAGGAGCACAGATACGCAGTATTTT. This codes for CASSVGTSGGRSTDTQYF.

This sequence joins TRBV7-6 and TRBJ1-3; TRBD1 is a possible D gene (5 bases). Germline V lookup: CDR1 SGHVS, CDR2 FNYEAQ. This CDR3 contains 17 residues. V was pared by 4 bases and J by 2 bases, with 18 bases between. In DNA, the CDR3 is TGTGCCAGCAGCTCCCGGGGGGGAGGTTTAGCTGGAAACACCATATATTTT. This gives the protein CASSSRGGGLAGNTIYF.

CDR3 protein: CASSLQSGRAGADTQYF. CDR3 nucleotide sequence: TGTGCCAGCAGCCTACAAAGCGGGAGGGCGGGGGCAGATACGCAGTATTTT. V usage is TRBV7-3 and J usage is TRBJ2-3; 10 positions match TRBD2. This CDR3 comprises 17 residues. The germline V gene encodes CDR1 SGHTA and CDR2 FQGTGA. Losses at the gene ends were 5 bases for V and 4 bases for J; bases not matched to a gene: 12.

This rearrangement joins TRBV7-2 to TRBJ2-1, with 10 bases lining up with TRBD2. The V segment lost 1 base and the J segment 1 base; nucleotides outside the gene matches: 7. Per the germline V gene, CDR1 is SGHTA and CDR2 is FQGNSA. The CDR3 has 18 residues. For the CDR3, the DNA is TGTGCCAGCAGCTTAGGTATAGCGGGAGGTCAGTCCTACAATGAGCAGTTCTTC. Translating it yields CASSLGIAGGQSYNEQFF.

This chain connects TRBV7-9 to TRBJ2-7, with D unclear. Trimming took 4 bases from V and 1 from J, leaving 14 bases between them. CDR1 is SEHNR, CDR2 FQNEAQ, per germline (reference sequence). There are 15 residues in the CDR3. CDR3 loop: CASSSPSDTSYEQYV. DNA for the CDR3: TGTGCCAGCAGCTCCCCCTCCGACACTTCCTACGAGCAGTACGTC.

CDR3 loop: CASSRRYETADGYTF. CDR3 bases: TGTGCCAGTAGCCGCCGATACGAGACGGCGGATGGCTACACCTTC. This chain connects TRBV19 to TRBJ1-2, with D unclear. Trimming took off 6 bases at V and 6 bases at J, with 20 bases between the two ends. This CDR3 is 15 amino acids long. Germline V gives CDR1 LNHDA, CDR2 SQIVND (reference sequence).

The rearrangement joins TRBV24-1 to TRBJ2-1; TRBD2 matches 12 bases. V shed 4 bases and J 7 bases; nucleotides not matched to a gene: 4. Germline CDR1 KGHDR, CDR2 SFDVKD. The CDR3 sequence is 15 residues long. The CDR3 here is CATSDLAGGRNEQFF. CDR3 DNA sequence: TGTGCCACCAGTGACCTAGCGGGAGGGCGGAATGAGCAGTTCTTC.

The chain has TRBV2 and TRBJ1-6; D not resolved. The V gene lost 0 bases and the J gene lost 4 bases, with 7 bases spanning the gap. Germline V gene data show CDR1 as SNHLY and CDR2 as FYNNEI. The CDR3 is made up of 15 amino acids. Here the CDR3 DNA reads TGTGCCAGCAGTGAAGCGGCAGCGTATAATTCACCCCTCCACTTT. The encoded protein is CASSEAAAYNSPLHF.

The chain has TRBV3-1 (or the pseudogene TRBV3-2) and TRBJ2-7, with 9 nucleotides matching TRBD1. Germline lookup yields CDR1 LGHDT and CDR2 YNNKEL (reference sequence). Trimming removed 5 bases from V and 7 bases from J; junction bases left unmatched: 12. The CDR3 has 15 residues. The CDR3 region has the DNA TGTGCCAGCAGCTTTCTAGGACAGGGGTTCGGGGAGCAGTACTTC. This codes for CASSFLGQGFGEQYF.

This chain links TRBV25-1 with TRBJ1-5; D might be TRBD1 (5 bases). Germline CDR1 and CDR2: MGHDK and SYGVNS. The CDR3 is 13 amino acids. The germline V and J ends were trimmed by 11 bases and 6 bases, with 17 bases remaining between them. The CDR3 loop reads CAVGEGQGQPQHF. In DNA form, the CDR3 reads TGTGCCGTGGGGGAGGGGCAAGGTCAGCCCCAGCATTTT. Full variable domain (remainder filled in from reference TRBV25-1 and TRBJ1-5): EADIYQTPRYLVIGTGKKITLECSQTMGHDKMYWYQQDPGMELHLIHYSYGVNSTEKGDLSSESTVSRIRTEHFPLTLESARPSHTSQYLCAVGEGQGQPQHFGDGTRLSIL.

The V call is TRBV7-2, the J call TRBJ1-5, with D perhaps TRBD1 (5 bases). Germline values: CDR1 SGHTA, CDR2 FQGNSA. V was pared by 6 bases and J by 9 bases, with 21 bases between. This CDR3 has 15 residues. CDR3 sequence reads: CASSPTRTPGGPQHF. In DNA form, the CDR3 reads TGTGCCAGCAGTCCCACCAGGACACCCGGGGGGCCCCAGCATTTT.

There are a few counts of this clone. The J gene is TRBJ2-2, the V gene TRBV4-1; 8 positions agree with TRBD1. Losses at the gene ends were 2 bases for V and 4 bases for J; bases not matched to a gene: 3. Germline V gene sequence: CDR1 MGHRA, CDR2 YSYEKL. CDR3 length equals 15 residues. The CDR3 DNA sequence: TGCGCCAGCAGCCAATCACAGGGGGGCACCGGGGAGCTGTTTTTT. Its translation: CASSQSQGGTGELFF.

This rearrangement joins TRBV5-4 to TRBJ2-3, with 10 bases identical to TRBD1. Germline V gives CDR1 SGHNT, CDR2 YYREEE (reference sequence). The CDR3 runs 16 residues. Unmatched junction bases numbered 7, after V lost 2 bases and J lost 4 bases. CDR3 amino acids: CASSLGGTGAADTQYF. CDR3 nucleotides: TGTGCCAGCAGCTTAGGGGGGACAGGGGCTGCAGATACGCAGTATTTT.

This clone was recorded once. The CDR3: CASSSRWGLRTGELFF. CDR3 bases: TGTGCCAGCAGCTCGCGCTGGGGGCTTCGCACCGGGGAGCTGTTTTTT. The V and J genes are TRBV11-2 and TRBJ2-2; possible D gene TRBD1, 6 bases. Germline assignment: CDR1 SGHAT and CDR2 FQNNGV. This CDR3 region has 16 residues. V was clipped by 4 bases and J by 4 bases, with 16 bases between them.

The chain joins TRBV20-1 to TRBJ2-3; D not resolved. CDR1 DFQATT and CDR2 SNEGSKA come from the germline V gene (reference sequence). The CDR3 spans 11 residues. The DNA of the CDR3 is TGCGCGGCCCCCCAATTTGATACGCAGTATTTT. Its protein is CAAPQFDTQYF.

The V gene is TRBV11-1, the J gene TRBJ2-2; maybe TRBD1 (5 bases). Germline CDR1 SGHAT, CDR2 FQDESV (reference sequence). The CDR3 sequence is 12 residues long. V gave up 5 bases and J gave up 5 bases, with 6 bases separating them. The CDR3, as DNA: TGTGCCAGCAGCCAGGGTACCGGGGAGCTGTTTTTT. Its translation: CASSQGTGELFF. The whole variable domain, filled in from reference TRBV11-1 and TRBJ2-2, reads EAEVAQSPRYKITEKSQAVAFWCDPISGHATLYWYRQILGQGPELLVQFQDESVVDDSQLPKDRFSAERLKGVDSTLKIQPAELGDSAMYLCASSQGTGELFFGEGSRLTVL.

The chain carries TRBV19 and TRBJ2-2, with 7 bases identical to TRBD1. Unmatched junction bases numbered 9, after V lost 5 bases and J lost 3 bases. Germline V gene sequence: CDR1 LNHDA, CDR2 SQIVND (reference sequence). There are 16 residues in the CDR3. In DNA form, the CDR3 reads TGTGCCAGTAGTGGTAGACAGGGTGACTACACCGGGGAGCTGTTTTTT. The encoded protein is CASSGRQGDYTGELFF.

The gene calls are TRBV14 and TRBJ1-3, with D maybe TRBD1 (5 bases). Trimming took off 3 bases at V and 3 bases at J, with 12 bases between the two ends. CDR3 size: 15 residues. CDR1 SGHDN and CDR2 FVKESK come from the germline V gene. CDR3 sequence: CASSQAPGLGNTIYF. The CDR3 DNA reads as TGTGCCAGCAGCCAGGCCCCGGGACTTGGAAACACCATATATTTT.

This clone was picked up one time. The chain joins TRBV6-5 to TRBJ2-7; D is possibly TRBD1 (6 bases). Deletions cut 9 bases from V and 3 bases from J, with 15 bases between. Germline V gene lookup returns CDR1 MNHEY and CDR2 SVGAGI. The CDR3 contains 13 residues. The CDR3 DNA is TGTGCCAGTAGGCGGACAGACCTCTACGAGCAGTACGTC. Amino acid sequence: CASRRTDLYEQYV.

In its sample, this clone was seen a few times. This sequence joins TRBV7-2 and TRBJ1-5, with 8 nucleotides matching TRBD1. This CDR3 is 15 amino acids long. The V segment lost 4 bases and the J segment 2 bases; nucleotides outside the gene matches: 4. The germline V gene has CDR1 SGHTA and CDR2 FQGNSA. The CDR3 spells CASSSMTGGNQPQHF. In nucleotides, the CDR3 is TGTGCCAGCAGCTCCATGACAGGGGGCAATCAGCCCCAGCATTTT.

CDR3 nucleotides: TGTGCCATCAGCACAGGGGGCGAACGGACTGAAGCTTTCTTT. Its translation: CAISTGGERTEAFF. The chain uses TRBV10-3 and TRBJ1-1, with 9 bases identical to TRBD1. The length of the CDR3 is 14 residues. V was clipped by 6 bases and J by 5 bases; unmatched bases: 7. Germline values: CDR1 ENHRY, CDR2 SYGVKD.

V and J are TRBV7-3 and TRBJ2-1; D gene ambiguous. This CDR3 region has 13 residues. Germline V gives CDR1 SGHTA, CDR2 FQGTGA. Trimming took off 6 bases at V and 6 bases at J, with 12 bases between the two ends. CDR3 region: CASRSSPSNEQFF. In nucleotides, the CDR3 is TGTGCCAGCAGATCCTCCCCCAGCAATGAGCAGTTCTTC.

The rearrangement uses TRBV18 and TRBJ1-1; a weak D match, TRBD1 (6 bases). The CDR3 is 13 residues long. Per germline, CDR1 KGHSH and CDR2 LQKENI. Trimming took off 3 bases at V and 5 bases at J, with 10 bases between the two ends. CDR3 protein: CASSPIQGTEAFF. The CDR3 region has the DNA TGTGCCAGCTCACCTATCCAGGGGACTGAAGCTTTCTTT.

The V and J genes are TRBV6-2 or TRBV6-3 and TRBJ1-1; 9 bases match TRBD1. The ends lost 5 bases at V and 1 base at J; junction bases unmatched: 8. Germline lookup yields CDR1 MNHEY and CDR2 SVGEGT. The CDR3 extends over 16 amino acids. CDR3 coding DNA: TGTGCCAGCAGTAAATATACGGGACAGGGGAACACTGAAGCTTTCTTT. It is translated as CASSKYTGQGNTEAFF.

The chain joins TRBV5-1 to TRBJ2-3; 13 nucleotides match TRBD2. The CDR3 totals 17 residues. CDR1 and CDR2 from the germline V gene are SGHRS and YFSETQ. The V gene end was trimmed by 3 bases and the J gene end by 1 base; junction bases not matched to a gene: 5. This chain's CDR3 is CASSSGLAGRGTDTQYF. The CDR3 nucleotides read TGCGCCAGCAGCTCGGGACTAGCGGGACGGGGCACAGATACGCAGTATTTT. The variable domain in full, with the rest retrieved from reference TRBV5-1 and TRBJ2-3, is KAGVTQTPRYLIKTRGQQVTLSCSPISGHRSVSWYQQTPGQGLQFLFEYFSETQRNKGNFPGRFSGRQFSNSRSEMNVSTLELGDSALYLCASSSGLAGRGTDTQYFGPGTRLTVL.

The rearrangement joins TRBV7-6 to TRBJ2-3; D gene unclear. The V end was cut by 0 bases, the J end by 9 bases, with 13 bases between. Per the germline V gene, CDR1 is SGHVS and CDR2 is FNYEAQ. The CDR3 totals 14 residues. The CDR3 region has the DNA TGTGCCAGCAGCTTAGCAGTCCGAGGAGAAACGCAGTATTTT. Translation gives CASSLAVRGETQYF.

CDR3 sequence reads: CAQDRGTYEQYF. The CDR3 DNA reads as TGTGCCCAAGACAGGGGAACCTACGAGCAGTACTTC. V usage is TRBV30 and J usage is TRBJ2-7, with 8 bases fitting TRBD1. The CDR3 is 12 residues long. The trim removed 8 bases at V and 2 bases at J, leaving 5 bases unmatched. CDR1 GTSNPN and CDR2 SVGIG come from the germline V gene (reference sequence).